This T cell receptor (beta chain) comes out of a study of blood T cell repertoires in COVID-19. CDR1 is KGHSH, CDR2 LQKENI, per germline. There are 18 residues in the CDR3. Trimming removed 3 bases at V and 1 base at J, with 20 bases between. How the authors handled the data: The authors estimated nucleated cell counts from reference gene primer amplification. Data came from immunoSEQ multiplex PCR; TCRdb stores just in-frame clones and leaves some out. D and trimming come from the DNA, and the V and J calls and clone size come from that table. The table lists more than 250,000 clones, around 90% of them singletons.

Sequenced: peripheral blood. The J gene is TRBJ2-3, the V gene TRBV18, with a possible D match to TRBD2 (6 bases). The receptor's source is a man aged 50-60 years with active or convalescent COVID-19. The CDR3 is CASSPFAESPGGTDTQYF. DNA of the CDR3: TGTGCCAGCTCACCTTTTGCGGAGAGTCCGGGAGGCACAGATACGCAGTATTTT.